The clone carrying this TCR beta chain appeared many times. These data come from a study of patients and donors after allogeneic stem cell transplantation. The trim removed 4 bases at V and 8 bases at J, leaving 11 bases unmatched. The CDR3 totals 16 residues. Germline V gene sequence: CDR1 SGHAT, CDR2 FQNNGV. Each CDR3 protein is one row after TCRdb ran MiXCR on the RT-PCR reads. The sample consists of 70,000 to 100,000 distinct CDR3 sequences, approximately 5.2% of them appearing once. The chain joins TRBV11-2 to TRBJ1-2, with 12 bases matching TRBD1. The sequence was collected from a human donor who was either an allogeneic HSCT recipient or a stem cell or donor lymphocyte infusion donor (not recorded which). It is not recorded whose cells these are; they may come from a transplant donor. Material for sequencing was blood, either unsorted or a sorted T cell fraction (not recorded which). The CDR3: CASSSLRGQGAQGYTF. The CDR3 nucleotides read TGTGCCAGCAGCTCCCTTAGGGGACAGGGGGCGCAAGGCTACACCTTC.